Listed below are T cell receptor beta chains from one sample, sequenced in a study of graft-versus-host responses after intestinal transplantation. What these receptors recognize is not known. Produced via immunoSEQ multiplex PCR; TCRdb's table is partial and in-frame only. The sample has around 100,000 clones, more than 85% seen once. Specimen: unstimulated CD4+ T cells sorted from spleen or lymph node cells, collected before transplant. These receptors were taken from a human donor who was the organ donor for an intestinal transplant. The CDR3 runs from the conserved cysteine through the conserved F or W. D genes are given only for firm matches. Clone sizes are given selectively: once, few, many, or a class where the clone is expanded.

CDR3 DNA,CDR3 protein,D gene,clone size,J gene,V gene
TGTGCCCGGGCCCCAACATCGTCACCCCTCCACTTT,CARAPTSSPLHF,-,few,TRBJ1-6,TRBV19
TGTGCCTGGAGTGTTCATTACCCCGGGACCCGCGCGGCAGATACGCAGTATTTT,CAWSVHYPGTRAADTQYF,-,-,TRBJ2-3,TRBV30
TGTGCCAGCAGCCGGACAGGGGTGGAGAATTCACCCCTCCACTTT,CASSRTGVENSPLHF,TRBD1,once,TRBJ1-6,TRBV28
TGTGCCAGCAGTGAAGGTATCGGGACAGTTGGCTACACCTTC,CASSEGIGTVGYTF,TRBD1,-,TRBJ1-2,TRBV25-1
TGTGCCAGCAGGGAACCCCGGGACAGCTACGAGCAGTACTTC,CASREPRDSYEQYF,TRBD1,-,TRBJ2-7,TRBV28
TGTGCCAGCAGTCCTGACAGGCTAAATCAGCCCCAGCATTTT,CASSPDRLNQPQHF,-,-,TRBJ1-5,TRBV2
TGCGCCAGCAGCTTGGCGGCGGCGGGCAACCACAATGAGCAGTTCTTC,CASSLAAAGNHNEQFF,-,-,TRBJ2-1,TRBV5-1
TGCGCCAGCAGCTTGGGAATTCCGGAGGGTCCCTCTGGAAACACCATATATTTT,CASSLGIPEGPSGNTIYF,-,few,TRBJ1-3,TRBV5-1
TGTGCCAGCAGTTTGGGGTCAGGGTCCTCCCTCAAGGGAGCCAAAAACATTCAGTACTTC,CASSLGSGSSLKGAKNIQYF,-,-,TRBJ2-4,TRBV27
TGTGCCAGCAGCAAAATCGGCGGAGAGCAGTTCTTC,CASSKIGGEQFF,-,-,TRBJ2-1,TRBV5-5
TGCGCCAGCAGCCAACCAGGGAAGACTAACTATGGCTACACCTTC,CASSQPGKTNYGYTF,-,once,TRBJ1-2,TRBV4-1
TGTGCCAGCAGTTATAGGACAGGGGCGCAGCCCCAGCATTTT,CASSYRTGAQPQHF,TRBD1,-,TRBJ1-5,TRBV6-1
TGTGCCAGCAGCATGACAGTCAATGGCTACACCTTC,CASSMTVNGYTF,-,-,TRBJ1-2,TRBV7-2
TGTGCCAGCACTCCTTTAGGGACAGGGTATTCACCCCTCCACTTT,CASTPLGTGYSPLHF,TRBD1,-,TRBJ1-6,TRBV6-1
TGTGCCAGCAGACCAAGGGCGACTAGCGGGGGCTACAATGAGCAGTTCTTC,CASRPRATSGGYNEQFF,TRBD2,-,TRBJ2-1,TRBV7-9
TGTGCCAGCAGCTTACAGGGCGCCCTTGAAGCTTTCTTT,CASSLQGALEAFF,-,-,TRBJ1-1,TRBV7-9
TGTGCCAGCAGCGTTACAGGGGGCCCTAACTATGGCTACACCTTC,CASSVTGGPNYGYTF,TRBD1,-,TRBJ1-2,TRBV9
TGTGCCAGCAGAATAACTAGCGGGGAGACCGGGGAGCTGTTTTTT,CASRITSGETGELFF,TRBD2,-,TRBJ2-2,TRBV5-4
TGTGCCAGCAGTCGGGGGGTCTACGGGAGTGAAAAACTGTTTTTT,CASSRGVYGSEKLFF,-,-,TRBJ1-4,TRBV6-5
TGTGCCAGCAGAACCCGGGGGAATCAAAATTCACCCCTCCACTTT,CASRTRGNQNSPLHF,-,-,TRBJ1-6,TRBV6-5
TGTGCCAGCAGACGGGGACAGGTAGAGGATGGCTACACCTTC,CASRRGQVEDGYTF,TRBD1,-,TRBJ1-2,TRBV7-9
TGTGCCAGCAGTGACACAGGGGGAGGCACAGATACGCAGTATTTT,CASSDTGGGTDTQYF,TRBD1,-,TRBJ2-3,TRBV6-1
TGTGCCAGCAGATATGGCACAGGCTATGGCTACACCTTC,CASRYGTGYGYTF,-,-,TRBJ1-2,TRBV28
TGTGCCAGCTCACCGTTACAGGGGGCCGGGGAGCTGTTTTTT,CASSPLQGAGELFF,TRBD1,-,TRBJ2-2,TRBV18
TGCGCCAGCAGCCACGGGACAGGATCCATGAACACTGAAGCTTTCTTT,CASSHGTGSMNTEAFF,TRBD1,once,TRBJ1-1,TRBV5-1
TGCGCCAGCAGCTTGGAAGGTCGAGACCCCCTTTCGGGCTACACCTTC,CASSLEGRDPLSGYTF,-,-,TRBJ1-2,TRBV5-1
TGCAGCGCTCGGGCGACGAGCTCCTACGAGCAGTACTTC,CSARATSSYEQYF,-,-,TRBJ2-7,TRBV29-1
TGTGCCAGCAGAAAGGGAACCCCGGGAGAAAAACTGTTTTTT,CASRKGTPGEKLFF,-,few,TRBJ1-4,TRBV14
TGTGCCAGTAGTTTTGCGGGTGCGGCAGGACCGCCTTCCCAGCATTTT,CASSFAGAAGPPSQHF,-,few,TRBJ1-5,TRBV19
TGTGCCAGCAGCTCCCGAGCTAATGAAAAACTGTTTTTT,CASSSRANEKLFF,-,-,TRBJ1-4,TRBV5-6
TGTGCCAGCAGCTTACTGCCAACAGATACGCAGTATTTT,CASSLLPTDTQYF,-,few,TRBJ2-3,TRBV7-2
TGTGCCAGCAGCTTAGCCATTGCGGGGGTCGCCACAGATACGCAGTATTTT,CASSLAIAGVATDTQYF,TRBD2,-,TRBJ2-3,TRBV7-2
TGTGCCAGCAGTGTACAGGGGAGCACTGAAGCTTTCTTT,CASSVQGSTEAFF,TRBD1,-,TRBJ1-1,TRBV2
TGTGCCAGCGACTGGGGGGACAGCTCCTACAATGAGCAGTTCTTC,CASDWGDSSYNEQFF,-,-,TRBJ2-1,TRBV2
TGTGCCAGCAGTTCTCTCCGGGACAGAAATTCACCCCTCCACTTT,CASSSLRDRNSPLHF,TRBD1,-,TRBJ1-6,TRBV28
TGTGCCAGCAGCTTAAATAACAGGGTCCCATATGGCTACACCTTC,CASSLNNRVPYGYTF,-,-,TRBJ1-2,TRBV11-2
TGTGCCAGCAGTTTAGGGCAGGGTAACTATGGCTACACCTTC,CASSLGQGNYGYTF,-,once,TRBJ1-2,TRBV27
TGTGCCATCAGTGCTAGGACAGGGGGGGGCACAGATACGCAGTATTTT,CAISARTGGGTDTQYF,TRBD1,-,TRBJ2-3,TRBV10-3